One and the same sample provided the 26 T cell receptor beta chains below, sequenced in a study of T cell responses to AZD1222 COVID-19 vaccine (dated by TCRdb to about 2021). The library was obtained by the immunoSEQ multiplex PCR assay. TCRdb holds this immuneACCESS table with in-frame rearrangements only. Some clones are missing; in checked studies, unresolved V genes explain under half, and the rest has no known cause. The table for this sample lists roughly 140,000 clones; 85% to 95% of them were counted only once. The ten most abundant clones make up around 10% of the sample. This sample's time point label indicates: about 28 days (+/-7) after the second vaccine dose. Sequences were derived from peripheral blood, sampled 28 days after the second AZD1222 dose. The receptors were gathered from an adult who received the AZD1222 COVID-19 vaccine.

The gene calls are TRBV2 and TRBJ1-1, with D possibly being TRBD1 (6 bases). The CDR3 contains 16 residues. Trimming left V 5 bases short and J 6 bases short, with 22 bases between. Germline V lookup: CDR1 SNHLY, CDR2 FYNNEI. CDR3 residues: CASSPRQVNTGAEAFF. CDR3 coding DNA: TGTGCCAGCAGTCCCCGACAGGTCAATACAGGAGCTGAAGCTTTCTTT.

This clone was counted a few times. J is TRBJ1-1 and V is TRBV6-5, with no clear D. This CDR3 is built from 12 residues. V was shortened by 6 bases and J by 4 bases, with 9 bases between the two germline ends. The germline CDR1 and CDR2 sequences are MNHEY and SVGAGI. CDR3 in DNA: TGTGCCAGCAGGGGCATAGTCACTGAAGCTTTCTTT. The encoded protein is CASRGIVTEAFF.

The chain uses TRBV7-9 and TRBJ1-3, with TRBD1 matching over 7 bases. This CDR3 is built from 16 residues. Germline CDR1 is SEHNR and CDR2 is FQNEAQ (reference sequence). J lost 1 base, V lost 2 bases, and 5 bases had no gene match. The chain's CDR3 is CASSLRGPESGNTIYF. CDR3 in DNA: TGTGCCAGCAGCTTAAGGGGGCCTGAGTCTGGAAACACCATATATTTT.

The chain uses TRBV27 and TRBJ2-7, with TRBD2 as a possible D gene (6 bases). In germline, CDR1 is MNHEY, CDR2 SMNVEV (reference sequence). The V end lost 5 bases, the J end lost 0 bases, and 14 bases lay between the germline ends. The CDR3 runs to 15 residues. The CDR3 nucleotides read TGTGCCAGCAGTGACGGGACTCCCCCCTCCTACGAGCAGTACTTC. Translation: CASSDGTPPSYEQYF.

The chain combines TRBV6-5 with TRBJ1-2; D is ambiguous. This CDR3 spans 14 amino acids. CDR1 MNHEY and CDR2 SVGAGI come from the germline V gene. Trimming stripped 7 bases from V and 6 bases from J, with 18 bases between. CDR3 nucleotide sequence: TGTGCCAGCACCCTAAGCCAAGGGTCGGATGGCTACACCTTC. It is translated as CASTLSQGSDGYTF.

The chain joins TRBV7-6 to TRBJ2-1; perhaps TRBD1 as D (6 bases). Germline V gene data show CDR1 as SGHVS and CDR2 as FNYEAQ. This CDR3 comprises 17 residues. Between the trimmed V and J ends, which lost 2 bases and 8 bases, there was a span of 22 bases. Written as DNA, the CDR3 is TGTGCCAGCAGCTTACCCCAGGGGACGTCCTTCAGCGATGAGCAGTTCTTC. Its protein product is CASSLPQGTSFSDEQFF.

CDR3 sequence reads: CASSQGPGLPRGYTF. The CDR3 DNA sequence: TGCGCCAGCAGCCAGGGCCCGGGCCTACCAAGGGGCTACACCTTC. The chain uses TRBV4-1 and TRBJ1-2; D remains ambiguous. Trimming left V 3 bases short and J 8 bases short, with 19 bases between. The germline CDR1 and CDR2 sequences are MGHRA and YSYEKL. This CDR3 comprises 15 residues.

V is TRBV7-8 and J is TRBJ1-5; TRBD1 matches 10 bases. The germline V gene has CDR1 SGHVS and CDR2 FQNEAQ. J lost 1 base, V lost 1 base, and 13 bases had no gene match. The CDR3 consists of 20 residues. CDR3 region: CASSLGPGQGRRGSNQPQHF. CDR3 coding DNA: TGTGCCAGCAGCTTAGGGCCGGGACAGGGGCGCCGTGGGAGCAATCAGCCCCAGCATTTT.

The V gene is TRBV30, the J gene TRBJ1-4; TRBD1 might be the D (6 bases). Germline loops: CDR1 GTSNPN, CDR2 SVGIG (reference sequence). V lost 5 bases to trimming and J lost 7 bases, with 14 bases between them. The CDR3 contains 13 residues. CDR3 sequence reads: CAWLSTGSEKLFF. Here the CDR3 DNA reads TGTGCCTGGTTAAGTACAGGGAGTGAAAAACTGTTTTTT.

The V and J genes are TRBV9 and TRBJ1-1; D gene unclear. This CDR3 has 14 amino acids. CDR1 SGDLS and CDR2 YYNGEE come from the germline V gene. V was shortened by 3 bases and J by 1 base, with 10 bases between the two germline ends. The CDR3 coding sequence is TGTGCCAGCAGCGCGGCGCCAGAGAACACTGAAGCTTTCTTT. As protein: CASSAAPENTEAFF. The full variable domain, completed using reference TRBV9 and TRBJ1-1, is DSGVTQTPKHLITATGQRVTLRCSPRSGDLSVYWYQQSLDQGLQFLIQYYNGEERAKGNILERFSAQQFPDLHSELNLSSLELGDSALYFCASSAAPENTEAFFGQGTRLTVV.

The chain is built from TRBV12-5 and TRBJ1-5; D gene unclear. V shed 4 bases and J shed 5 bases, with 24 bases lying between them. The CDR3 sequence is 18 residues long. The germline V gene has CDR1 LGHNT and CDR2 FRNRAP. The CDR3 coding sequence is TGTGCTAGTGGTTCGACGACCCCGAGAGGGAAAAAGGATCAGCCCCAGCATTTT. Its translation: CASGSTTPRGKKDQPQHF.

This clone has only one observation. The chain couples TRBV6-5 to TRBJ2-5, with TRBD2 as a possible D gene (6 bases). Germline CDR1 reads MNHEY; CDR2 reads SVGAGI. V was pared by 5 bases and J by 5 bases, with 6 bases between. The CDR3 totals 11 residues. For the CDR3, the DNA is TGTGCCAGCAGTCGGGGGGAGACCCAGTACTTC. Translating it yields CASSRGETQYF.

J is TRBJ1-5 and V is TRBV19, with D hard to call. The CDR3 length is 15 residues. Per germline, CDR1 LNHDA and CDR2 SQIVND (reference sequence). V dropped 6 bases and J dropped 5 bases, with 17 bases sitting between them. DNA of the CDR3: TGTGCCAGTAGCCCCTCCGTTGGGCCCCATCAGCCCCAGCATTTT. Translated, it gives CASSPSVGPHQPQHF.

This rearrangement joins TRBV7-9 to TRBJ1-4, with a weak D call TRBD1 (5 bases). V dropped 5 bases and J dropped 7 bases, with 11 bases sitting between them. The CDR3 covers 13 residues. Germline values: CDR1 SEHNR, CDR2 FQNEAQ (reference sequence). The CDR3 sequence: CASSRGDLEKLFF. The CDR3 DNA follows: TGTGCCAGCAGCCGCGGGGACCTTGAAAAACTGTTTTTT.

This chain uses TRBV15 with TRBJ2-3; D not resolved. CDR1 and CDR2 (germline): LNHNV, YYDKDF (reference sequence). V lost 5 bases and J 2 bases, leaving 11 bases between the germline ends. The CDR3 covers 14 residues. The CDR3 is CATSFQGSTDTQYF. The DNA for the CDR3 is TGTGCCACCAGCTTTCAAGGGTCCACAGATACGCAGTATTTT.

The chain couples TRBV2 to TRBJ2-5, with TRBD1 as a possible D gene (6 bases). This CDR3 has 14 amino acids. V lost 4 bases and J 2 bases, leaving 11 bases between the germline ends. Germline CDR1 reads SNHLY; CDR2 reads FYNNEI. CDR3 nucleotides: TGTGCCAGCAGTGCACAGGGCCCTCAAGAGACCCAGTACTTC. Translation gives CASSAQGPQETQYF.

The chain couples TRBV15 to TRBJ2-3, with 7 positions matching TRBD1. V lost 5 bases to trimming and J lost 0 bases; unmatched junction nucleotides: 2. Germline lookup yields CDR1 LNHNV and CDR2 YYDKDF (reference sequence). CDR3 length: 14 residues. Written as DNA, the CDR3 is TGTGCCACCAGCGAGGACAGGAGCACAGATACGCAGTATTTT. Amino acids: CATSEDRSTDTQYF.

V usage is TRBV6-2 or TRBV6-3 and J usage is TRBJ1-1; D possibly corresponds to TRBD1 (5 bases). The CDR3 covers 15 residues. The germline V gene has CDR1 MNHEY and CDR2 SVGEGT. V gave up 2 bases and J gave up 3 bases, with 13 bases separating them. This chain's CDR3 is CASSYLRAGDTEAFF. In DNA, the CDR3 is TGTGCCAGCAGTTACCTTCGGGCGGGGGACACTGAAGCTTTCTTT.

As DNA, the CDR3 is TGTGCCACCTCAGTGGCCGGGACTAGCGATTACAATGAGCAGTTCTTC. Protein sequence: CATSVAGTSDYNEQFF. V is TRBV6-4 and J is TRBJ2-1; 10 nucleotides agree with TRBD2. From germline, CDR1 is MRHNA and CDR2 SNTAGT. V shed 10 bases, J shed 4 bases, and the junction held 13 bases outside the gene matches. The CDR3 sequence is 16 residues long.

This chain's CDR3 is CASSLGLTGGGELFF. The CDR3 coding sequence is TGTGCCAGCAGCTTAGGGCTGACCGGTGGCGGGGAGCTGTTTTTT. V is TRBV7-6 and J is TRBJ2-2; no reliable D call. Per germline, CDR1 SGHVS and CDR2 FNYEAQ. V lost 1 base to trimming and J lost 7 bases, with 13 bases between them. This CDR3 comprises 15 residues.

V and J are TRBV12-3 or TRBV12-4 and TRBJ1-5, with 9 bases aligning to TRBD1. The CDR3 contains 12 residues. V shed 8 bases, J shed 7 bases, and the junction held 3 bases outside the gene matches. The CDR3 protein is CASGDRVQPQHF. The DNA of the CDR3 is TGTGCCAGCGGGGACAGGGTGCAGCCCCAGCATTTT.

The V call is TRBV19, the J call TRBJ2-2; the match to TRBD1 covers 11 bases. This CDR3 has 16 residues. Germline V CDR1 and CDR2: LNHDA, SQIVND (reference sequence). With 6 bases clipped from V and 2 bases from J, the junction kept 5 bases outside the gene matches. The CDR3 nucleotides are TGTGCCAGTAGAAAGGGACAGGGGGTAAACACCGGGGAGCTGTTTTTT. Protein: CASRKGQGVNTGELFF. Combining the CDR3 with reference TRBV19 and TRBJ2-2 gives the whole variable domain DGGITQSPKYLFRKEGQNVTLSCEQNLNHDAMYWYRQDPGQGLRLIYYSQIVNDFQKGDIAEGYSVSREKKESFPLTVTSAQKNPTAFYLCASRKGQGVNTGELFFGEGSRLTVL.

The CDR3 reads CATSGLAGFTDTQYF. Here the CDR3 DNA reads TGTGCCACCAGCGGACTAGCGGGATTCACAGATACGCAGTATTTT. The rearrangement links TRBV15 to TRBJ2-3; TRBD2 agrees at 12 bases. Germline loops: CDR1 LNHNV, CDR2 YYDKDF (reference sequence). This CDR3 spans 15 amino acids. The V and J ends lost 5 bases and 2 bases, in that order; junction bases with no gene match: 2.

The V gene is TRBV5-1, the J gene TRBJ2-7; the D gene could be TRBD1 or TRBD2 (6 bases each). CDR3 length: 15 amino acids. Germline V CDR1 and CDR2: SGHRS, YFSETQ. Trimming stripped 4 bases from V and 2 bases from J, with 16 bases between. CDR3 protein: CASSDLPEGAYEQYF. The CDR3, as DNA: TGCGCCAGCAGCGACCTCCCGGAGGGGGCCTACGAGCAGTACTTC.

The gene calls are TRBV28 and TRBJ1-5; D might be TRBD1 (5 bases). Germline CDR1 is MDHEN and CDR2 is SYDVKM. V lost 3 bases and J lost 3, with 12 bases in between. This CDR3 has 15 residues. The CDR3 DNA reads TGTGCCAGCAGTTTCGGGGGAGTTCACAATCAGCCCCAGCATTTT. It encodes CASSFGGVHNQPQHF.

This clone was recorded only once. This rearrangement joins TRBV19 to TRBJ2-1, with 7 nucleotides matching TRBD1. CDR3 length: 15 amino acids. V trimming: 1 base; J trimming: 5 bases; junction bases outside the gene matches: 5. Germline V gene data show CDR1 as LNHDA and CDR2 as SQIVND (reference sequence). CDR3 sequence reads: CASSIGQGSDNEQFF. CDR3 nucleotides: TGTGCCAGTAGTATAGGACAGGGTTCCGACAATGAGCAGTTCTTC.